The rows below give T cell receptor beta chains drawn from one sample of a study of human T cells and chemical hapten exposure. TCRdb re-called the 5' RACE reads with MiXCR, one entry per CDR3 protein. This repertoire shows some 150,000 distinct CDR3 sequences, approximately 4% found once; its top ten account for 1.2% to 1.5%. These TCRs come from a female donor in good health. CDR3s leave out the opening cysteine and the closing phenylalanine or tryptophan.

V	J	CDR3
TRBV20-1	TRBJ2-5	SASSSGGAGETQY
TRBV2	TRBJ1-5	ASSSDGPNQPQH
TRBV28	TRBJ2-2	ASRRGLPTGELF
TRBV6-2/TRBV6-3	TRBJ2-6	ASREQRAYSGANVLT
TRBV7-2	TRBJ2-7	ASSSRTGGSYEQY
TRBV20-1	TRBJ2-3	SAITGAPGDLTDTQY
TRBV29-1	TRBJ1-2	SVGQGARGYT
TRBV3-1	TRBJ1-1	AIRDSLNTEAF
TRBV14	TRBJ2-7	ASSDRGLAGSEQY
TRBV6-5	TRBJ2-7	ASSTRTGEY
TRBV11-2	TRBJ1-4	ASSLSQGLGEKLF
TRBV15	TRBJ2-2	ATRPGGNTGELF
TRBV18	TRBJ1-2	ASSTRQGTVYGYT
TRBV11-2	TRBJ1-6	ASSLGRSYYNSPLH
TRBV20-1	TRBJ1-5	SAGPRIRGPNSNQPQH
TRBV6-5	TRBJ2-3	ASTHGPTQY
TRBV20-1	TRBJ1-2	SARDYRGGDGYT
TRBV20-1	TRBJ2-7	SAGGQGSSYEQY
TRBV3-1	TRBJ1-5	ASSQETGGVGSNQPQH
TRBV5-4	TRBJ1-1	ASSLDPVGTEAF
TRBV3-1	TRBJ2-6	ASSLNTGDSGANVLT
TRBV12-3/TRBV12-4	TRBJ1-5	ASSRRQTSNQPQH
TRBV3-1	TRBJ2-3	ASSQRGHTDTQY
TRBV13	TRBJ1-1	ASSSTMGNTEAF
TRBV12-3/TRBV12-4	TRBJ2-3	ASSSSGETDTQY
TRBV12-3/TRBV12-4	TRBJ1-5	ASGRRAGRNSNQPQH
TRBV5-1	TRBJ1-2	ASSSDDSFYGYT
TRBV29-1	TRBJ1-2	SVPDSSYGYT
TRBV28	TRBJ1-4	ASRGDIEKLF
TRBV7-9	TRBJ1-1	ASSLDGGREAF
TRBV11-2	TRBJ2-3	ASSYPRSRYIDTQY
TRBV7-2	TRBJ2-5	ASSLAAVGTQY
TRBV5-1	TRBJ2-5	ASSLDRTSLETQY
TRBV9	TRBJ2-1	ASSVEQGRYNEQF
TRBV20-1	TRBJ1-5	SAKGQGLRPQH
TRBV7-2	TRBJ1-4	ATRAGKLF
TRBV2	TRBJ2-2	ASSVRRDTGELF
TRBV6-6	TRBJ2-1	ASSSGGAPYNEQF
TRBV5-4	TRBJ2-1	ASSTGGCWSYNEQF
TRBV6-5	TRBJ2-5	ASSFSGTGSQETQY
TRBV9	TRBJ2-3	ASSEVAGATDTQY
TRBV7-2	TRBJ1-2	ASSTGQGYYGYT
TRBV12-3/TRBV12-4	TRBJ1-1	ASSTGHLNTEAF
TRBV20-1	TRBJ1-1	SANESGPMNTEAF
TRBV28	TRBJ2-7	ASSLVFLQGVSYEQY
TRBV9	TRBJ1-3	ASSAWDSAPGNTIY
TRBV19	TRBJ1-5	ASSIVGGSNQPQH
TRBV6-5	TRBJ1-3	ASSSNPRQFSGNTIY
TRBV20-1	TRBJ1-1	SALGRTEAF
TRBV20-1	TRBJ2-1	SARASTGRLYNEQF
TRBV28	TRBJ2-5	ASSFQGIQETQY
TRBV20-1	TRBJ2-2	SARQSTDTGELF
TRBV4-2	TRBJ2-1	ASSQELSPYEQF
TRBV5-1	TRBJ1-1	ASSLRAANTEAF
TRBV10-3	TRBJ2-1	AIKGKNEQF
TRBV9	TRBJ1-5	ASSVGASRGQPQH
TRBV6-2/TRBV6-3	TRBJ2-1	ASSYVLSSYNEQF
TRBV12-3/TRBV12-4	TRBJ1-2	ASTPGWHGYT
TRBV20-1	TRBJ2-7	SARVPGQGPSQQY
TRBV19	TRBJ2-1	ASFDRRGGYGESYNEQF